The sequence of this T cell receptor beta chain was determined in a study of blood T cell repertoires in COVID-19. Study overall: PBMCs, B-cell-depleted T cells, or T cells were the source of the cDNA or gDNA that made up the material.

Source study methods: For nucleated cells, counts were estimated from reference gene primer amplification. Some clones are missing from TCRdb's copy, which holds only in-frame ones; the method was immunoSEQ multiplex PCR. V and J calls and clone size follow that table, whereas D and trimming were derived from the DNA. This sample has around 15,000 clones, with about 89% found just once. This TCR was recovered from a woman in her seventies in a cohort sampled during active or convalescent COVID-19. Sequences were obtained from peripheral blood.

The CDR3: CASSPPTGEGQKLFF. The CDR3 DNA sequence: TGTGCCAGCTCACCACCGACAGGGGAGGGTCAAAAACTGTTTTTT. This chain joins TRBV18 and TRBJ1-4, with 8 bases aligning to TRBD1. Per the germline V gene, CDR1 is KGHSH and CDR2 is LQKENI. The V gene end was trimmed by 0 bases and the J gene end by 9 bases; junction bases not matched to a gene: 6. The CDR3 has 15 residues.